The rows below give T cell receptor beta chains drawn from one sample of a study of cytomegalovirus exposure and HLA in healthy donors. The table came from immunoSEQ multiplex PCR; TCRdb's copy has only in-frame clones and leaves some out. The data contain roughly 200,000 clones, roughly 81% of them seen just once; the ten biggest clones take up over 2%. Sequenced input: PBMCs. Receptors originate from a woman in her twenties or thirties in good health and CMV-seropositive. The CDR3 runs from the conserved cysteine through the conserved F or W. Fields, in order: J gene, V gene, clone size, CDR3 protein. Clone sizes are given selectively: once, few, many, or a class where the clone is expanded.

TRBJ1-1 | TRBV29-1 | NA | CSVLEWSNTEAFF
TRBJ1-2 | TRBV6-5 | NA | CASSYSRIHGYTF
TRBJ1-2 | TRBV9 | NA | CASSVSPGTGRDYGYTF
TRBJ1-2 | TRBV28 | NA | CASRPGVFTPSYGYTF
TRBJ2-7 | TRBV5-5 | few | CASSLTGTVYEQYF
TRBJ1-1 | TRBV2 | NA | CASSEAERGGIEAFF
TRBJ1-2 | TRBV27 | NA | CASSLHRDNYGYTF
NA | TRBV30 | few | CAWNSKFYEQYF
TRBJ2-2 | TRBV30 | NA | CARGLVAGGELFF
TRBJ2-1 | TRBV7-2 | NA | CASSLTRDSYNEQFF
TRBJ2-7 | TRBV5-4 | NA | CASSLRSASYEQYF
TRBJ2-7 | TRBV5-4 | NA | CASSLGTSGPYEQYF
TRBJ1-6 | TRBV28 | once | CASSLGGGQHNSPLHF
TRBJ2-7 | TRBV5-1 | NA | CASSLLSNYEQYF
TRBJ2-2 | TRBV27 | NA | CASSLSLVTGLVGELFF
TRBJ2-7 | TRBV29-1 | NA | CSVVPSNRGLPYEQYF
TRBJ2-7 | TRBV6-1 | NA | CASSESRPGEQYF
TRBJ2-4 | TRBV28 | NA | CASSPGDSKNIQYF
TRBJ2-7 | TRBV7-2 | once | CASSPESYEQYF
TRBJ2-3 | TRBV28 | NA | CASSPGLEVDTQYF
TRBJ1-5 | TRBV7-6 | NA | CASTAASLGQPQHF
TRBJ2-4 | TRBV6-5 | NA | CASSPLRTGGNIQYF
TRBJ2-7 | TRBV4-1 | NA | CASSPGRSIEQYF
TRBJ2-2 | TRBV5-4 | once | CASSPGFWAGELFF
TRBJ2-3 | TRBV27 | NA | CASSPSGSYTDTQYF
TRBJ1-6 | TRBV4-1 | NA | CASSQGQSSSYNSPLHF
TRBJ1-2 | TRBV5-1 | NA | CASSLDSLNYGYTF
TRBJ1-2 | TRBV25-1 | NA | CASSESPPQGNYGYTF
TRBJ2-3 | TRBV21-1 | few | CASSRIQGRRTDTQYF
TRBJ1-2 | TRBV4-3 | NA | CASSQDRDRVRGYTF
TRBJ1-5 | TRBV28 | NA | CASSFEGAVRGNQPQHF
TRBJ2-4 | TRBV25-1 | once | CASSPGKAKNIQYF
TRBJ1-2 | TRBV30 | NA | CAWGHPSLNYGYTF
TRBJ2-5 | TRBV4-1 | NA | CASSQDRGRGRETQYF
TRBJ1-5 | TRBV7-8 | NA | CASSTDRGRQPQHF
TRBJ2-5 | TRBV9 | NA | CASSGSGARETQYF
TRBJ1-1 | TRBV4-1 | NA | CASSTRQLGDTEAFF
TRBJ2-7 | TRBV6-5 | NA | CASRGDRGPYEQYF
TRBJ2-1 | TRBV5-1 | few | CASSLGLIEQFF
TRBJ2-7 | TRBV19 | NA | CASKESGAYEQYF
TRBJ1-4 | TRBV18 | NA | CASSPRQLNEKLFF
TRBJ2-7 | TRBV28 | NA | CASSLTLAGDYEQYF
TRBJ2-2 | TRBV7-2 | NA | CASSLTSGRNTGELFF
TRBJ1-4 | TRBV4-2 | NA | CASSYGGVNEKLFF
TRBJ1-5 | TRBV9 | once | CAIPDTSNQPQHF
TRBJ2-4 | TRBV18 | NA | CASSPWTGVENIQYF
TRBJ2-3 | TRBV5-1 | NA | CASSLVGLAGAADTQYF
TRBJ2-7 | TRBV9 | once | CASSVAGASGYEQYF
TRBJ2-3 | TRBV11-2 | NA | CASSLGRTLSTDTQYF
TRBJ2-1 | TRBV5-1 | NA | CASSFQGFEYNEQFF
TRBJ2-7 | TRBV7-9 | NA | CASSLTTSGAYEQYF
TRBJ1-3 | TRBV28 | NA | CASSSRGRGHTGNTIYF
TRBJ2-7 | TRBV7-2 | once | CASSLKGTGDYYEQYF